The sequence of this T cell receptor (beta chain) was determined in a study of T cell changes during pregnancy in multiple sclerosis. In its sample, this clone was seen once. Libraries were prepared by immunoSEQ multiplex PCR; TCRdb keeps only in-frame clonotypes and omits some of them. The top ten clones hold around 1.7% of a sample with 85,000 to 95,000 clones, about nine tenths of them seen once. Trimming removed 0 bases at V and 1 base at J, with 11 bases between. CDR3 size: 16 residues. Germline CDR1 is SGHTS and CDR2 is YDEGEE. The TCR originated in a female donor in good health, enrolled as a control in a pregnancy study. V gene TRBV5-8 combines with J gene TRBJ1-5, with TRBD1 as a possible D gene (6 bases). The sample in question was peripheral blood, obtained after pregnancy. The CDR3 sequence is CASSLAQGLSNQPQHF. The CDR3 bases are TGTGCCAGCAGCTTGGCACAGGGTTTGAGCAATCAGCCCCAGCATTTT.